Reported below is one TCR beta chain. Its antigen is unidentified. The record originates from a study of PD-L1 blockade in urothelial cancer. General observations from the study: Blood TCR clonality below the median before treatment was a predictor of better survival.

V gave up 9 bases and J gave up 4 bases; unmatched junction bases: 7. The CDR3 is made up of 13 amino acids. In germline, CDR1 is MNHEY, CDR2 SMNVEV (reference sequence). Time point of the sample: pretreatment peripheral blood. PCRs each included synthetic TCR analog templates spiked in. Generated by immunoSEQ multiplex PCR, the TCRdb table keeps only in-frame clones and is missing some. The repertoire holds about 52,000 clones, with roughly four fifths as singletons. The sequences come from PBMCs, collected around atezolizumab (anti-PD-L1) treatment. V and J are TRBV27 and TRBJ1-2; 8 nucleotides match TRBD1. The source of this sequence is a man in his 70s with urothelial cancer. The CDR3 region has the DNA TGTGCCAGTCGAGGGGACAGGACCTATGGCTACACCTTC. Translation: CASRGDRTYGYTF.